This T cell receptor beta chain was obtained from a study of beta chain features in type 1 diabetes. Study results and limitations: Among patients, naive, central memory and Treg TCRB repertoires appeared more similar than among healthy donors. A moderate, significant TCRB CDR3 shortening appeared in type 1 diabetes across four CD4+ subsets. Patients with type 1 diabetes carried fewer insertions and had more deletions at their VDJ junctions.

Expressed TCRB transcripts were sequenced after all isolated RNA was converted to cDNA. Profiled with immunoSEQ multiplex PCR; TCRdb holds only in-frame clones, not every one. The sample lists 310,000 or so clones, 15% occurring once. Comment on this clone: As yet, its antigen is unknown. Other DNA sequences within the sample encode an identical CDR3.

The CDR3 has 16 amino acids. J gave up 2 bases and V 5 bases, and 3 bases lay outside the gene matches. Germline V gene data show CDR1 as SGHTA and CDR2 as FQGNSA. CD45RO/CCR7/CD25/CD127/CD95/CD27 separated CD4+ naive, central memory, regulatory and stem cell-like memory cells by sorting. The TCR comes from a young man with type 1 diabetes. Sequencing input: naive CD4+ T cells from blood. The V and J genes are TRBV7-2 and TRBJ2-3; 14 bases agree with TRBD2. CDR3 coding DNA: TGTGCCAGCAGCACGGGACTAGCGGGGGCCACAGATACGCAGTATTTT. Amino acids: CASSTGLAGATDTQYF.